Following are 21 T cell receptor beta chains from one sample sequenced in a study of cytomegalovirus exposure and HLA in healthy donors (dated by TCRdb to the late 2010s). The library was prepared using the immunoSEQ multiplex PCR assay. TCRdb retrieved this table from immuneACCESS and kept in-frame rearrangements only. Not all clones are present; in checked studies, unresolved V genes account for under half, and no reason is known for the remainder. Across this sample there are about 330,000 clones, with about nine tenths seen only once. About 0.8% of the sample lies in the top ten. Material: PBMCs. These receptors all stem from a woman under 30 in good health and CMV-seronegative.

The chain employs TRBV30 and TRBJ1-2; 9 bases match TRBD1. This CDR3 region has 13 residues. Per the germline V gene, CDR1 is GTSNPN and CDR2 is SVGIG (reference sequence). Germline trimming cut 5 bases from V and 8 bases from J; bases unmatched to any gene: 9. In DNA, the CDR3 is TGTGCCTGGGGAAGGACAGGGGCTGGCGGCTACACCTTC. Translating gives CAWGRTGAGGYTF.

The CDR3 is CASSQEQGYSASYNEQFF. The CDR3 bases are TGCGCCAGCAGCCAAGAACAGGGATACAGTGCCTCCTACAATGAGCAGTTCTTC. This chain uses TRBV4-3 with TRBJ2-1, with D perhaps matching TRBD1 (6 bases). The CDR3 runs to 18 residues. CDR1 and CDR2 from the germline V gene are LGHNA and YSLEER. V was trimmed by 0 bases and J by 0 bases, leaving 15 bases between them.

The V gene is TRBV5-6, the J gene TRBJ2-7; TRBD1 aligns across 7 bases. Germline trimming cut 1 base from V and 5 bases from J; bases unmatched to any gene: 3. The CDR3 has 13 amino acids. The germline V gene has CDR1 SGHDT and CDR2 YYEEEE. The CDR3 protein is CASSLTGTDEQYF. The DNA for the CDR3 is TGTGCCAGCAGCTTGACCGGGACAGACGAGCAGTACTTC.

The chain recombines TRBV7-2 with TRBJ2-3; tentatively, D is TRBD1 (6 bases). The CDR3 sequence is 14 residues long. V was pared by 4 bases and J by 1 base, with 9 bases between. Germline assignment: CDR1 SGHTA and CDR2 FQGNSA. CDR3 region: CASSSSGGTDTQYF. CDR3 nucleotides: TGTGCCAGCAGCTCCTCAGGGGGCACAGATACGCAGTATTTT.

The chain uses TRBV28 and TRBJ2-3; possibly TRBD1 for D (5 bases). This CDR3 is built from 14 residues. Trimming removed 5 bases from V and 4 bases from J, with 13 bases in between. Per the germline V gene, CDR1 is MDHEN and CDR2 is SYDVKM. The CDR3 DNA sequence: TGTGCCAGCAGTAAGGGGTCCGGCCCAGATACGCAGTATTTT. This codes for CASSKGSGPDTQYF.

The chain employs TRBV7-9 and TRBJ2-1, with a possible D match to TRBD1 (5 bases). The CDR3 covers 14 residues. Germline lookup yields CDR1 SEHNR and CDR2 FQNEAQ (reference sequence). V shed 10 bases and J shed 0 bases, with 13 bases lying between them. The CDR3 coding sequence is TGTGCCACCTCAGACGACAGCTCCTACAATGAGCAGTTCTTC. This translates into CATSDDSSYNEQFF.

The genes are TRBV6-5 and TRBJ2-7; the match to TRBD2 covers 9 bases. Germline-derived CDR1 and CDR2 are MNHEY and SVGAGI. The J segment lost 1 base and the V segment lost 7 bases, leaving 5 bases of the junction unmatched. This CDR3 is built from 14 residues. The CDR3 sequence: CASTQTSGSYEQYF. The CDR3 DNA is TGTGCCAGCACCCAGACTAGCGGTTCCTACGAGCAGTACTTC.

This rearrangement joins TRBV29-1 to TRBJ2-7, with 11 bases fitting TRBD2. V lost 4 bases and J lost 6; bases outside the gene matches: 8. The germline V gene has CDR1 SQVTM and CDR2 ANQGSEA. This CDR3 contains 14 residues. The CDR3 bases are TGCAGCGTTGCCCACAGACTAGCGGGAAGCGAGCAGTACTTC. Residues: CSVAHRLAGSEQYF.

The V call is TRBV6-5, the J call TRBJ1-4; 9 bases match TRBD1. This CDR3 comprises 12 residues. With V trimmed by 8 bases and J by 8 bases, 3 bases remained unmatched. CDR1 and CDR2 from the germline V gene are MNHEY and SVGAGI. Written as DNA, the CDR3 is TGTGCCAGCGGGACAGGGTACGAAAAACTGTTTTTT. Translated, it gives CASGTGYEKLFF.

The genes are TRBV6-6 and TRBJ2-3; D is possibly TRBD1 (5 bases). The germline V and J ends were trimmed by 5 bases and 4 bases, with 13 bases remaining between them. This CDR3 has 14 amino acids. Germline V lookup: CDR1 MNHNY, CDR2 SVGAGI (reference sequence). DNA of the CDR3: TGTGCCAGCAGTGCCCCCAGGGTAGCAGATACGCAGTATTTT. Translated: CASSAPRVADTQYF.

The gene calls are TRBV4-1 and TRBJ2-7; D is perhaps TRBD2 (6 bases). V lost 7 bases, J lost 1 base, and 17 bases lay in between. CDR3 length: 15 residues. The germline CDR1 and CDR2 sequences are MGHRA and YSYEKL. In nucleotides, the CDR3 is TGCGCCAGCATGGAGGGGACCCACTCTTCCTACGAGCAGTACTTC. Translating it yields CASMEGTHSSYEQYF.

The V gene is TRBV27, the J gene TRBJ2-7; D is perhaps TRBD2 (6 bases). Germline V gene lookup returns CDR1 MNHEY and CDR2 SMNVEV (reference sequence). The length of the CDR3 is 13 residues. V was clipped by 4 bases and J by 4 bases, with 11 bases between them. CDR3 nucleotides: TGTGCCAGCAGTTCACCACTAGCTTACGAGCAGTACTTC. It translates to CASSSPLAYEQYF.

The rearrangement joins TRBV29-1 to TRBJ2-7, with 7 bases identical to TRBD2. Losses at the gene ends were 2 bases for V and 2 bases for J; bases not matched to a gene: 6. This CDR3 comprises 14 residues. Germline CDR1 reads SQVTM; CDR2 reads ANQGSEA. The CDR3 nucleotides are TGCAGCGTTGAAAAGCGGGGAAGCGCCTACGAGCAGTACTTC. Amino acid sequence: CSVEKRGSAYEQYF.

This chain connects TRBV2 to TRBJ2-3, with 7 bases matching TRBD1. With 10 bases clipped from V and 0 bases from J, the junction kept 7 bases outside the gene matches. CDR3 size: 14 residues. Germline V gives CDR1 SNHLY, CDR2 FYNNEI. The CDR3 loop reads CATREGASTDTQYF. CDR3 bases: TGTGCCACCCGTGAGGGGGCTAGCACAGATACGCAGTATTTT.

This clone appeared a few times. This chain links TRBV28 with TRBJ1-1, with TRBD1 as a possible D gene (5 bases). This CDR3 is built from 13 residues. Germline V CDR1 and CDR2: MDHEN, SYDVKM. Trimming cost V 2 bases and J 1 base, with 5 bases left between them. CDR3 residues: CASSLRGNTEAFF. CDR3 DNA sequence: TGTGCCAGCAGTTTAAGGGGGAACACTGAAGCTTTCTTT.

The chain employs TRBV28 and TRBJ2-5; a possible D gene is TRBD2 (5 bases). The CDR3 length is 15 residues. V lost 5 bases to trimming and J lost 2 bases, with 15 bases between them. CDR1 MDHEN and CDR2 SYDVKM come from the germline V gene. The chain's CDR3 is CASSQQAAIQETQYF. The CDR3 coding sequence is TGTGCCAGCAGTCAGCAAGCGGCTATTCAAGAGACCCAGTACTTC. Combining the CDR3 with reference TRBV28 and TRBJ2-5 gives the whole variable domain DVKVTQSSRYLVKRTGEKVFLECVQDMDHENMFWYRQDPGLGLRLIYFSYDVKMKEKGDIPEGYSVSREKKERFSLILESASTNQTSMYLCASSQQAAIQETQYFGPGTRLLVL.

The J gene is TRBJ1-1, the V gene TRBV29-1; weak D call: TRBD1 (5 bases). The ends were cut back, 8 bases at V and 4 bases at J, with 23 bases in the middle. This CDR3 comprises 15 residues. CDR1 and CDR2 from the germline V gene are SQVTM and ANQGSEA. This CDR3 is CSSNKPGGVSTEAFF. CDR3 DNA: TGCAGCTCCAACAAACCGGGGGGGGTGAGCACTGAAGCTTTCTTT.

V and J are TRBV7-6 and TRBJ2-2; TRBD2 matches 9 bases. CDR1 SGHVS and CDR2 FNYEAQ come from the germline V gene. V shed 5 bases, J shed 2 bases, and the junction held 6 bases outside the gene matches. The CDR3 contains 16 residues. CDR3 DNA sequence: TGTGCCAGCAGCCCATCGCTAGCGGGAAACACCGGGGAGCTGTTTTTT. Residues: CASSPSLAGNTGELFF.

DNA of the CDR3: TGTGCCAGCAGTGAGGGGCTAGCGGGAGTACGGGAGCAGTACTTC. Amino acid sequence: CASSEGLAGVREQYF. This chain joins TRBV2 and TRBJ2-7; 10 bases fit TRBD2. CDR1 is SNHLY and CDR2 is FYNNEI in the germline V gene. There are 15 residues in the CDR3. The J segment lost 7 bases and the V segment lost 3 bases, leaving 9 bases of the junction unmatched. Looking up the rest from reference TRBV2 and TRBJ2-7 gives the full variable domain: EPEVTQTPSHQVTQMGQEVILRCVPISNHLYFYWYRQILGQKVEFLVSFYNNEISEKSEIFDDQFSVERPDGSNFTLKIRSTKLEDSAMYFCASSEGLAGVREQYFGPGTRLTVT.

This clone has a single count. V gene TRBV5-7 combines with J gene TRBJ2-2; the D is unclear. TRBV5-7 is an open reading frame whose function is uncertain. The CDR3 spans 15 residues. The ends were cut back, 0 bases at V and 0 bases at J, with 6 bases in the middle. DNA for the CDR3: TGTGCCAGCAGCTTGGGCAGCGCGAACACCGGGGAGCTGTTTTTT. Translating it yields CASSLGSANTGELFF.

The chain links TRBV12-1 to TRBJ2-1; TRBD2, the table's D call, was not compared with the DNA. TRBV12-1 is an annotated pseudogene. The CDR3 loop spans 14 amino acids. CDR3 sequence: CASSFLRGLNEQFF. The DNA of the CDR3 is TGTGCCAGCAGCTTTCTGCGCGGCCTCAATGAGCAGTTCTTC.